This T cell receptor beta chain derives from a study of cytomegalovirus exposure and HLA in healthy donors. General study results and limits: It was found in a later analysis that first-cohort TCR clusters tended to co-occur in the 120 validation repertoires. The authors enumerated 150 to 200 TCR beta chains as linked to cytomegalovirus.

On this clone: The antigen remains undetermined.

Germline CDR1 and CDR2: MDHEN and SYDVKM. V lost 5 bases to trimming and J lost 4 bases; unmatched junction nucleotides: 9. This CDR3 spans 15 amino acids. The study drew the donors from its approximately 110-subject validation cohort, separate from the approximately 700-subject first cohort. TCRdb's table, derived via immunoSEQ multiplex PCR, lists solely in-frame clones and lacks some. The data contain about 150,000 clones, roughly 93% of them seen just once; the ten biggest clones take up approximately 1.8%. V gene TRBV28 combines with J gene TRBJ2-7; 9 bases align to TRBD1. The clonotype was recovered from a man aged 18 to 29 in good health and CMV-seropositive. Sample: PBMCs. The CDR3 bases are TGTGCCAGCAGTGAAACAGGGGGCGCGCGTTACGAGCAGTACTTC. Amino acids: CASSETGGARYEQYF.